This T cell receptor beta chain emerged from a study of blood T cell repertoires in COVID-19. Overall study context: The samples span acute and convalescent COVID-19 from the United States, Italy and Spain. PBMCs, B-cell-depleted T cells, or T cells provided the cDNA or gDNA that made up the material.

V gave up 0 bases and J gave up 3 bases, with 11 bases separating them. CDR3 size: 15 residues. Germline loops: CDR1 MRHNA, CDR2 SNTAGT. Original methodology: Estimates of nucleated cell counts were drawn from the amplification of reference gene primers. Libraries were prepared by immunoSEQ multiplex PCR; TCRdb keeps only in-frame clonotypes and omits some of them. V, J and clone size were drawn from that table, and D and trimming were deduced from the DNA. The table records 300,000 or so clones, around 87% of them present only once. The source material was peripheral blood. This rearrangement joins TRBV6-4 to TRBJ1-1, with D possibly matching TRBD1 (5 bases). The sequence came from a woman in her thirties or forties who had recovered from COVID-19. The CDR3 loop reads CASSDSGRGDTEAFF. The CDR3 coding sequence is TGTGCCAGCAGTGACTCAGGACGGGGGGACACTGAAGCTTTCTTT.